The 4 T cell receptor beta chains listed next were all sequenced from one sample in a study of metastatic and nonmetastatic thyroid tumors. TCRdb reanalyzed the PCR reads via MiXCR. Of 85,000 to 100,000 clones in the sample, about 13% are singletons; the top ten hold approximately 10%. Thyroid surgery was preceded by no treatment in any patient. The sequencing sample was made of blood. These receptors originate from a female donor with papillary thyroid cancer or a benign thyroid nodule (not recorded which). Some clones in this sample may be carry-over from other donors' samples.

This clone was counted between two and nine times. This could be a read error, since a much larger clone is one nucleotide away. The chain is built from TRBV6-2 or TRBV6-3 and TRBJ2-3, with 10 bases that match TRBD2. The CDR3 spans 17 residues. CDR1 and CDR2 (germline): MNHEY, SVGEGT. Trimming cost V 2 bases and J 3 bases; bases outside gene matches: 8. CDR3 region: CASSYNNLAGVTDTQYF. In DNA, the CDR3 is TGTGCCAGCAGTTACAACAACCTAGCGGGAGTGACAGATACGCAGTATTTT.

This clone was seen a few times. A much larger clone lies one base from this, so it may be a read error. This rearrangement joins TRBV2 to TRBJ2-3, with 7 nucleotides matching TRBD2. Germline-derived CDR1 and CDR2 are SNHLY and FYNNEI. J gave up 2 bases and V 1 base, and 3 bases lay outside the gene matches. The CDR3 runs 15 residues. This CDR3 is CASSEVSGPTDTQYF. The CDR3 DNA is TGTGCCAGCAGTGAAGTTAGCGGGCCCACAGATACGCAGTATTTT.

This clone was found many times. This chain links TRBV5-1 with TRBJ2-5; TRBD1 might be the D (6 bases). V was cut by 4 bases and J by 2 bases, with 12 bases left in between. The CDR3 is 14 residues long. Germline CDR1 SGHRS, CDR2 YFSETQ. DNA of the CDR3: TGCGCCAGCAGCCCGGGGACACAGCAAGAGACCCAGTACTTC. Translated: CASSPGTQQETQYF.

The table lists this clone with many counts. The V and J genes are TRBV5-1 and TRBJ2-2; 10 bases line up with TRBD2. The CDR3 contains 18 residues. Unmatched junction bases numbered 15, after V lost 3 bases and J lost 7 bases. Germline V lookup: CDR1 SGHRS, CDR2 YFSETQ. The CDR3 sequence is CASSSTGPSGRGSGELFF. The CDR3 DNA sequence: TGCGCCAGCAGCTCGACAGGACCTAGCGGGAGAGGGAGCGGGGAGCTGTTTTTT.